Sequencing of this T cell receptor beta chain was carried out in a study of blood T cell repertoires in COVID-19. The length of the CDR3 is 14 residues. The V gene lost 4 bases and the J gene lost 2 bases, with 13 bases spanning the gap. Germline V gives CDR1 SQVTM, CDR2 ANQGSEA. Study processing details: Estimation of nucleated cell counts was performed using reference gene primer amplification. Only in-frame clones appear in the TCRdb table, and some are missing; sequencing was by immunoSEQ multiplex PCR. V and J calls and clone size are as listed in that table; D and trimming were resolved from the DNA. This sample carries approximately 220,000 clones, around four fifths of them seen once, and the ten largest clones take 2% to 3%.

V is TRBV29-1 and J is TRBJ2-3; D unresolved. Sequenced sample: peripheral blood. The receptor's source is a middle-aged woman with active or convalescent COVID-19. The CDR3 DNA reads as TGCAGCGTTGGTGACATCTTCTTCACAGATACGCAGTATTTT. This codes for CSVGDIFFTDTQYF.